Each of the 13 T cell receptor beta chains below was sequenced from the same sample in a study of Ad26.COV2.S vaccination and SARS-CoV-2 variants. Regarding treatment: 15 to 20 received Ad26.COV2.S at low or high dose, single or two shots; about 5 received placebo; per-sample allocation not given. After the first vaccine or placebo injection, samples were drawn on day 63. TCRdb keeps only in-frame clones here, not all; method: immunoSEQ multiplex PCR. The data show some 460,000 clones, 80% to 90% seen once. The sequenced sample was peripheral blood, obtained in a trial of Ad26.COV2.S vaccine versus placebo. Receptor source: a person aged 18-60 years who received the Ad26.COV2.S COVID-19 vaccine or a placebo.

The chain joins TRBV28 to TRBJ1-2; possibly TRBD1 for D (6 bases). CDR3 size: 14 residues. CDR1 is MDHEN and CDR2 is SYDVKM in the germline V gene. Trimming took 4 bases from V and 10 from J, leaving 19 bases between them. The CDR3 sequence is CASSSSPTGRDYTF. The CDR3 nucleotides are TGTGCCAGCAGTTCCTCCCCTACAGGGCGCGACTACACCTTC.

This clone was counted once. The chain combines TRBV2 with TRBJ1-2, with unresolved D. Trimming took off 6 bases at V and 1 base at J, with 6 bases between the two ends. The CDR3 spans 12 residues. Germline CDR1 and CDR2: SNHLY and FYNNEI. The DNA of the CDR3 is TGTGCCAGCAGAAACGTTAACTATGGCTACACCTTC. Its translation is CASRNVNYGYTF.

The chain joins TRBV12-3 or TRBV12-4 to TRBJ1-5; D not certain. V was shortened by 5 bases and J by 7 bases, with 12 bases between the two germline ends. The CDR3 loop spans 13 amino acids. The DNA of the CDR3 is TGTGCCAGCAGTATTCAACCCGACCAGCCCCAGCATTTT. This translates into CASSIQPDQPQHF.

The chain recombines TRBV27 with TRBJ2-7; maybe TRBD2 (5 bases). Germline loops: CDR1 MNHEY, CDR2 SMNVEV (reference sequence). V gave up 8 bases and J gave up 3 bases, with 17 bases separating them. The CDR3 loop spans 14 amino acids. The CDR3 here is CASGSPRENYEQYF. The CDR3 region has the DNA TGTGCCAGCGGATCCCCGAGGGAGAACTACGAGCAGTACTTC.

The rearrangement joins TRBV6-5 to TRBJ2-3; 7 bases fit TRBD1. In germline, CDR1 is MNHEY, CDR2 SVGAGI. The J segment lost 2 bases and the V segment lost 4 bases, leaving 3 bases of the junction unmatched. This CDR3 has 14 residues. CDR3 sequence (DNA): TGTGCCAGCAGTTGGGGGACAGCCACAGATACGCAGTATTTT. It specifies CASSWGTATDTQYF.

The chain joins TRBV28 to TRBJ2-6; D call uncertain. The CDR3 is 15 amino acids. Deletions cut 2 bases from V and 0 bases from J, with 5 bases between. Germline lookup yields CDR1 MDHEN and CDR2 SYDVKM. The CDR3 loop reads CASSLGLSGANVLTF. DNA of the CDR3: TGTGCCAGCAGTTTAGGTCTCTCTGGGGCCAACGTCCTGACTTTC.

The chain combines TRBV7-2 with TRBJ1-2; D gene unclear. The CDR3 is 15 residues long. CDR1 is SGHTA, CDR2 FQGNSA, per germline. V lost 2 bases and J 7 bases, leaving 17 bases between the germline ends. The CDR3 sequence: CASSLSRTLSSGYTF. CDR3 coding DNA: TGTGCCAGCAGCTTATCCCGGACTCTATCTTCTGGCTACACCTTC.

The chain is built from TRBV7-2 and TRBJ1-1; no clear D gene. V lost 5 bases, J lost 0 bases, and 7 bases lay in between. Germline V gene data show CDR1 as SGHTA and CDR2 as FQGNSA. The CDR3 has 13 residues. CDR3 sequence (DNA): TGTGCCAGCAGCGGAGACCTGAACACTGAAGCTTTCTTT. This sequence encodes CASSGDLNTEAFF. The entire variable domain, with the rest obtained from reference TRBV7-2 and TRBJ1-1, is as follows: GAGVSQSPSNKVTEKGKDVELRCDPISGHTALYWYRQSLGQGLEFLIYFQGNSAPDKSGLPSDRFSAERTGGSVSTLTIQRTQQEDSAVYLCASSGDLNTEAFFGQGTRLTVV.

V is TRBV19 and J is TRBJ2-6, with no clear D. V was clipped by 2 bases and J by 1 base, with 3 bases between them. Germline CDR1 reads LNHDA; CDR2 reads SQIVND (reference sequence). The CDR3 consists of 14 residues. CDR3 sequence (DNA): TGTGCCAGTAGTATAAAATCTGGGGCCAACGTCCTGACTTTC. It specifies CASSIKSGANVLTF. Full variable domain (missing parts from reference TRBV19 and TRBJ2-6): DGGITQSPKYLFRKEGQNVTLSCEQNLNHDAMYWYRQDPGQGLRLIYYSQIVNDFQKGDIAEGYSVSREKKESFPLTVTSAQKNPTAFYLCASSIKSGANVLTFGAGSRLTVL.

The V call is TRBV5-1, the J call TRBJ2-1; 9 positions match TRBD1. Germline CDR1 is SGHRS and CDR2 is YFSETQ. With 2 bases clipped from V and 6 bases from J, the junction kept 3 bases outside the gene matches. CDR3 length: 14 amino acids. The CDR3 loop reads CASSLQGALNEQFF. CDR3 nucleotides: TGCGCCAGCAGCTTACAGGGGGCGCTCAATGAGCAGTTCTTC.

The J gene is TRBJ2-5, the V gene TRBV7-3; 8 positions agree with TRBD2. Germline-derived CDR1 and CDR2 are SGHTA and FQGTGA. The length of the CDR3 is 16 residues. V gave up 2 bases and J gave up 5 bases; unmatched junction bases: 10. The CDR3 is CASSLGVSGVWETQYF. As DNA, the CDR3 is TGTGCCAGCAGCTTAGGCGTTAGCGGGGTTTGGGAGACCCAGTACTTC.

The CDR3 DNA follows: TGCAGTGCTAGTCGGGGCGCGACGTCACAAGAGACCCAGTACTTC. It is translated as CSASRGATSQETQYF. This rearrangement joins TRBV20-1 to TRBJ2-5, with D tentatively TRBD1 or TRBD2 (5 bases each). The CDR3 is 15 amino acids. Trimming stripped 3 bases from V and 2 bases from J, with 16 bases between. From germline, CDR1 is DFQATT and CDR2 SNEGSKA (reference sequence).

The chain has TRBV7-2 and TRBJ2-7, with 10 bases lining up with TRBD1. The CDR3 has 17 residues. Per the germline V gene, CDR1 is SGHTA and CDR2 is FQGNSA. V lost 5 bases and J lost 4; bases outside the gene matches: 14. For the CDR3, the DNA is TGTGCCAGCAGCATGGACAGGGGGGACGGACGTCGTTACGAGCAGTACTTC. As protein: CASSMDRGDGRRYEQYF.